Shown below are 5 T cell receptor beta chains from a single sample sequenced in a study of OX40 agonist ivuxolimab in advanced cancers. Library prep was done by the immunoSEQ multiplex PCR assay. Drawn from immuneACCESS, this table holds only the in-frame rearrangements with V and J called that TCRdb kept. Clones are partly lost; checked studies trace under half to an unresolved V gene and leave the rest unexplained. In all, the sample holds fewer than 50,000 clones, and around 83% of those were seen once. The ten largest make up under 10% of the sample. The specimen comprised CD4+ or CD8+ T cells sorted from blood, sampled in a trial of the OX40 agonist ivuxolimab. The source of these receptors is an adult with an advanced solid tumor such as melanoma, head and neck, liver or kidney cancer.

V usage is TRBV11-2 and J usage is TRBJ1-4; 8 bases are shared with TRBD1. Germline CDR1 is SGHAT and CDR2 is FQNNGV. This CDR3 spans 14 amino acids. V dropped 4 bases and J dropped 8; count of bases not matched to a gene: 6. The CDR3 DNA is TGTGCCAGCAGCTCTCAGGGGGCCGGGGAAAAACTGTTTTTT. Translation gives CASSSQGAGEKLFF.

V usage is TRBV6-5 and J usage is TRBJ1-1; perhaps TRBD1 as D (6 bases). The CDR3 has 12 residues. V shed 4 bases and J shed 11 bases, with 14 bases lying between them. The germline V gene has CDR1 MNHEY and CDR2 SVGAGI. CDR3 bases: TGTGCCAGCAGTTCTACCAGGGGAAAGGCTTTCTTT. Translating it yields CASSSTRGKAFF.

The chain carries TRBV18 and TRBJ1-5; D might be TRBD1 (5 bases). V lost 6 bases to trimming and J lost 2 bases, with 14 bases between them. The CDR3 has 15 residues. CDR1 and CDR2 from the germline V gene are KGHSH and LQKENI. The CDR3 DNA reads TGTGCCAGCTCGGAGAACCGGGGGGGCAATCAGCCCCAGCATTTT. Protein: CASSENRGGNQPQHF. Combining the CDR3 with reference TRBV18 and TRBJ1-5 gives the whole variable domain NAGVMQNPRHLVRRRGQEARLRCSPMKGHSHVYWYRQLPEEGLKFMVYLQKENIIDESGMPKERFSAEFPKEGPSILRIQQVVRGDSAAYFCASSENRGGNQPQHFGDGTRLSIL.

The rearrangement uses TRBV18 and TRBJ1-3, with unresolved D. Trimming took 2 bases from V and 0 from J, leaving 8 bases between them. Germline assignment: CDR1 KGHSH and CDR2 LQKENI. The CDR3 consists of 15 residues. Written as DNA, the CDR3 is TGTGCCAGCTCACCAGACGGTAACTCTGGAAACACCATATATTTT. Translating it yields CASSPDGNSGNTIYF.

The chain employs TRBV6-5 and TRBJ1-2, with D unclear. The germline V gene encodes CDR1 MNHEY and CDR2 SVGAGI. Trimming took 0 bases from V and 5 from J, leaving 10 bases between them. CDR3 length: 14 amino acids. The CDR3 bases are TGTGCCAGCAGTTACTCCGAGACCGATTATGGCTACACCTTC. This gives the protein CASSYSETDYGYTF.